Below, 18 T cell receptor beta chains from the same sample are listed, as sequenced in a study of cytomegalovirus exposure and HLA in healthy donors. It was with 60 Vbeta and 13 Jbeta primers that the PCR ran. Assay used: immunoSEQ multiplex PCR; TCRdb lists only in-frame clones, some missing. The table lists 85,000 to 100,000 clones, roughly 83% of them singletons. Specimen: PBMCs. All receptors derive from a male donor in good health and CMV-seropositive.

This chain links TRBV2 with TRBJ1-5; no clear D gene. CDR1 is SNHLY, CDR2 FYNNEI, per germline. V lost 0 bases and J 2 bases, leaving 8 bases between the germline ends. CDR3 size: 15 residues. CDR3 residues: CASSEADLGNQPQHF. The CDR3 nucleotides read TGTGCCAGCAGTGAAGCGGACTTGGGCAATCAGCCCCAGCATTTT.

This chain links TRBV9 with TRBJ2-1; the D gene is possibly TRBD2 (7 bases). This CDR3 has 14 amino acids. Trimming shortened V by 0 bases and J by 6 bases, and 10 bases separated the two germline ends. The germline V gene encodes CDR1 SGDLS and CDR2 YYNGEE. The CDR3 region has the DNA TGTGCCAGCAGCGTAGCGGGGGGCCTCAATGAGCAGTTCTTC. Translated, it gives CASSVAGGLNEQFF.

The genes are TRBV7-8 and TRBJ1-1; 9 bases fit TRBD1. The trim removed 5 bases at V and 4 bases at J, leaving 11 bases unmatched. This CDR3 has 16 residues. The germline V gene encodes CDR1 SGHVS and CDR2 FQNEAQ. DNA of the CDR3: TGTGCCAGCAGCCCAAACAGGGGGCGGGTAGTCACTGAAGCTTTCTTT. Protein sequence: CASSPNRGRVVTEAFF.

Here the CDR3 DNA reads TGCGCCAGCAGCTTAGAGCGGGGCGCTGGCACAGATACGCAGTATTTT. It encodes CASSLERGAGTDTQYF. The chain couples TRBV5-1 to TRBJ2-3; 7 bases are a match to TRBD2. The CDR3 is 16 residues long. The germline V gene encodes CDR1 SGHRS and CDR2 YFSETQ. Trimming removed 2 bases from V and 1 base from J; junction bases left unmatched: 7.

This chain uses TRBV5-4 with TRBJ2-7; TRBD2 matches at 7 bases. Trimming removed 0 bases from V and 1 base from J; junction bases left unmatched: 4. The CDR3 contains 15 residues. The germline gives CDR1 SGHNT, CDR2 YYREEE (reference sequence). In DNA, the CDR3 is TGTGCCAGCAGCTTGGCGGGAGGCGGTTCCTACGAGCAGTACTTC. Its translation is CASSLAGGGSYEQYF.

The sample holds one count of this clone. V gene TRBV5-6 combines with J gene TRBJ2-3; TRBD1 might be the D (5 bases). Trimming took off 1 base at V and 0 bases at J, with 12 bases between the two ends. The CDR3 spans 16 residues. Germline CDR1 and CDR2: SGHDT and YYEEEE. The CDR3 is CASSLMKGSSTDTQYF. DNA for the CDR3: TGTGCCAGCAGCTTGATGAAGGGGTCTAGCACAGATACGCAGTATTTT. Based on the CDR3 plus reference TRBV5-6 and TRBJ2-3, the full variable domain is DAGVTQSPTHLIKTRGQQVTLRCSPKSGHDTVSWYQQALGQGPQFIFQYYEEEERQRGNFPDRFSGHQFPNYSSELNVNALLLGDSALYLCASSLMKGSSTDTQYFGPGTRLTVL.

J is TRBJ1-2 and V is TRBV6-6, with TRBD1 matching 10 bases. The V segment lost 4 bases and the J segment 4 bases; nucleotides outside the gene matches: 6. The CDR3 extends over 15 amino acids. Germline lookup yields CDR1 MNHNY and CDR2 SVGAGI (reference sequence). CDR3 sequence (DNA): TGTGCCAGCAGTTCCCGACAGGGGGCTGGCTATGGCTACACCTTC. Amino acid sequence: CASSSRQGAGYGYTF.

The chain joins TRBV5-1 to TRBJ2-4; the D gene is possibly TRBD1 (6 bases). The CDR3 consists of 17 residues. The V end lost 3 bases, the J end lost 7 bases, and 23 bases lay between the germline ends. CDR1 is SGHRS and CDR2 is YFSETQ in the germline V gene. The DNA for the CDR3 is TGCGCCAGCAGCTCCCCCCGGGACACAAAGTCAGGGAACATTCAGTACTTC. It translates to CASSSPRDTKSGNIQYF. Using reference TRBV5-1 and TRBJ2-4 for the parts outside the CDR3, the full variable domain is KAGVTQTPRYLIKTRGQQVTLSCSPISGHRSVSWYQQTPGQGLQFLFEYFSETQRNKGNFPGRFSGRQFSNSRSEMNVSTLELGDSALYLCASSSPRDTKSGNIQYFGAGTRLSVL.

The rearrangement joins TRBV5-4 to TRBJ2-7; TRBD2 is a possible D gene (6 bases). Germline CDR1 SGHNT, CDR2 YYREEE (reference sequence). The CDR3 is 14 residues long. V was cut by 3 bases and J by 0 bases, with 10 bases left in between. The CDR3 nucleotides are TGTGCCAGCAGCTGGGGGAGGAGCTCCTACGAGCAGTACTTC. It specifies CASSWGRSSYEQYF.

The V gene is TRBV5-4, the J gene TRBJ1-1, with D perhaps matching TRBD1 (6 bases). The length of the CDR3 is 16 residues. Germline-derived CDR1 and CDR2 are SGHNT and YYREEE (reference sequence). V dropped 7 bases and J dropped 0 bases, with 19 bases sitting between them. The CDR3 sequence is CASPGAGGQLNTEAFF. The CDR3 coding sequence is TGTGCCAGCCCTGGGGCGGGGGGGCAGCTGAACACTGAAGCTTTCTTT.

The gene calls are TRBV19 and TRBJ2-6, with D uncertain. This CDR3 spans 14 amino acids. CDR1 is LNHDA and CDR2 is SQIVND in the germline V gene (reference sequence). Trimming stripped 6 bases from V and 0 bases from J, with 6 bases between. The CDR3 DNA sequence: TGTGCCAGTAGCCTGTCCTCTGGGGCCAACGTCCTGACTTTC. As protein: CASSLSSGANVLTF.

This clone appeared a few times. This chain joins TRBV6-1 and TRBJ2-7, with 7 bases lining up with TRBD1. V shed 7 bases and J 2 bases; nucleotides not matched to a gene: 8. This CDR3 has 14 residues. Per the germline V gene, CDR1 is MNHNS and CDR2 is SASEGT. The CDR3 spells CASTTGTATYEQYF. The CDR3 DNA follows: TGTGCCAGCACCACAGGGACAGCAACCTACGAGCAGTACTTC.

The CDR3 region is CAGNRALGEQYF. CDR3 sequence (DNA): TGTGCCGGGAACAGGGCCCTCGGCGAGCAGTACTTC. The J gene is TRBJ2-7, the V gene TRBV30; weak D call: TRBD1 (6 bases). V was shortened by 8 bases and J by 6 bases, with 17 bases between the two germline ends. This CDR3 is 12 amino acids long. CDR1 and CDR2 (germline): GTSNPN, SVGIG (reference sequence).

CDR3 residues: CASSAGTGSYGYTF. The CDR3 DNA follows: TGTGCCAGCAGCGCCGGGACAGGGTCTTATGGCTACACCTTC. The genes are TRBV5-4 and TRBJ1-2; 9 nucleotides match TRBD1. CDR3 length equals 14 residues. Germline trimming cut 4 bases from V and 5 bases from J; bases unmatched to any gene: 6. Germline V gives CDR1 SGHNT, CDR2 YYREEE (reference sequence).

The chain uses TRBV11-3 and TRBJ1-1; perhaps TRBD1 as D (5 bases). The length of the CDR3 is 15 residues. Deletions cut 4 bases from V and 1 base from J, with 13 bases between. Germline lookup yields CDR1 SGHNT and CDR2 YENEEA. The CDR3 nucleotides are TGTGCCAGCAGCTATACCAGGGAGGCGAACACTGAAGCTTTCTTT. Protein: CASSYTREANTEAFF. The full variable domain, its missing parts supplied by reference TRBV11-3 and TRBJ1-1, is EAGVVQSPRYKIIEKKQPVAFWCNPISGHNTLYWYLQNLGQGPELLIRYENEEAVDDSQLPKDRFSAERLKGVDSTLKIQPAELGDSAVYLCASSYTREANTEAFFGQGTRLTVV.

This clone was seen a handful of times. The chain couples TRBV5-6 to TRBJ2-7; 8 bases match TRBD1. With V trimmed by 2 bases and J by 0 bases, 1 base remained unmatched. CDR3 length equals 14 residues. Germline V lookup: CDR1 SGHDT, CDR2 YYEEEE. The CDR3 sequence is CASSFGQGSYEQYF. The CDR3 nucleotides read TGTGCCAGCAGCTTCGGACAGGGCTCCTACGAGCAGTACTTC.

This chain links TRBV7-8 with TRBJ1-5; D possibly corresponds to TRBD1 (5 bases). The CDR3 has 19 amino acids. CDR1 SGHVS and CDR2 FQNEAQ come from the germline V gene. Trimming left V 0 bases short and J 2 bases short, with 20 bases between. CDR3 residues: CASSLAVRVYRTGNQPQHF. For the CDR3, the DNA is TGTGCCAGCAGCTTAGCTGTCAGGGTTTATAGAACAGGCAATCAGCCCCAGCATTTT.

The rearrangement uses TRBV7-8 and TRBJ1-2, with 7 bases lining up with TRBD1. J was trimmed by 2 bases and V by 5 bases; bases with no gene match: 11. The CDR3 consists of 16 residues. CDR1 SGHVS and CDR2 FQNEAQ come from the germline V gene. The CDR3, as DNA: TGTGCCAGCAGCCCAGGGGGGACAGCGATAAACTATGGCTACACCTTC. Translating gives CASSPGGTAINYGYTF.